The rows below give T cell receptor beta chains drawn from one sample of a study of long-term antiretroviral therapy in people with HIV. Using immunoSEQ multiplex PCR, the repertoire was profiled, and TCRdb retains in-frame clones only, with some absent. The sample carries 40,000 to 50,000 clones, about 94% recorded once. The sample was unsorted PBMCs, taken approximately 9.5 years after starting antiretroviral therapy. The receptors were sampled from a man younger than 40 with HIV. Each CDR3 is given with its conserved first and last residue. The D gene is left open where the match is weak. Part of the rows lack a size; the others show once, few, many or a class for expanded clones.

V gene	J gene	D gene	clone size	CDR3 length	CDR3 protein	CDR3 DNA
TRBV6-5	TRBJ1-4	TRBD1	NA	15	CASSKTGGRGEKLFF	TGTGCCAGCAGCAAAACAGGGGGCCGCGGTGAAAAACTGTTTTTT
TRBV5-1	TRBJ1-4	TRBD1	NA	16	CASSLEPTGTGEKLFF	TGCGCCAGCAGCTTGGAACCGACAGGGACGGGTGAAAAACTGTTTTTT
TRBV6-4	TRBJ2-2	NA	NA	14	CASSDIPNTGELFF	TGTGCCAGCAGTGACATTCCGAACACCGGGGAGCTGTTTTTT
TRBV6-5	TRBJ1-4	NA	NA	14	CASSYSEGEGKLFF	TGTGCCAGCAGTTACTCGGAAGGGGAGGGAAAACTGTTTTTT
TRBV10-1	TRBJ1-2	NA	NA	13	CASSESGPYGYTF	TGCGCCAGCAGTGAGTCTGGCCCCTATGGCTACACCTTC
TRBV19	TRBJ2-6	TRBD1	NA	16	CASSGQGGSGANVLTF	TGTGCCAGTAGTGGACAGGGGGGCTCTGGGGCCAACGTCCTGACTTTC
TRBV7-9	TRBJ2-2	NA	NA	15	CASSQMSGVTGELFF	TGTGCCAGCAGCCAAATGTCAGGGGTCACCGGGGAGCTGTTTTTT
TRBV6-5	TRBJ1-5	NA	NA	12	CASSPGLGPQHF	TGTGCCAGCAGTCCCGGACTCGGTCCCCAGCATTTT
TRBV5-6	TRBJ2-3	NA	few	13	CASSSPPADTQYF	TGTGCCAGCAGCTCCCCGCCGGCGGATACGCAGTATTTT
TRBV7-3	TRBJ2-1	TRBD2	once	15	CASSYLAGDNNEQFF	TGTGCCAGCAGCTACCTAGCGGGGGATAACAATGAGCAGTTCTTC
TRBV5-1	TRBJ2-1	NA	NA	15	CASSLATGSYNEQFF	TGCGCCAGCAGCTTGGCCACGGGCTCCTACAATGAGCAGTTCTTC
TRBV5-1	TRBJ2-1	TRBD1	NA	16	CASSLTGTGDYNEQFF	TGCGCCAGCAGCTTAACCGGGACAGGGGACTACAATGAGCAGTTCTTC
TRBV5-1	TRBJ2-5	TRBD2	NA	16	CASSLGLAGGLETQYF	TGCGCCAGCAGCTTGGGACTAGCGGGGGGGCTTGAGACCCAGTACTTC
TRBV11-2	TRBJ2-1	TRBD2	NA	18	CASSLRTSGALYYNEQFF	TGTGCCAGCAGCTTACGGACTAGCGGGGCCCTTTATTACAATGAGCAGTTCTTC
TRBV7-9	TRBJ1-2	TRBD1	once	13	CASNEGQGHGYTF	TGTGCCAGCAACGAAGGACAGGGGCATGGCTACACCTTC
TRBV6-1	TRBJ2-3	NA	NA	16	CASSESWLGGPDTQYF	TGTGCCAGCAGTGAATCGTGGCTGGGGGGGCCGGATACGCAGTATTTT
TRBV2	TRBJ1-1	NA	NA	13	CASSETVNTEAFF	TGTGCCAGCAGTGAAACAGTGAACACTGAAGCTTTCTTT
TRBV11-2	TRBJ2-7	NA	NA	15	CASSLWTSAVYEQYF	TGTGCCAGCAGCTTATGGACTTCGGCAGTCTACGAGCAGTACTTC
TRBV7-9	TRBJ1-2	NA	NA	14	CASSLGGEDYGYTF	TGTGCCAGCAGCTTGGGGGGCGAGGACTATGGCTACACCTTC
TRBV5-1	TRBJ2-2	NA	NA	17	CASSLPRGGSSTGELFF	TGCGCCAGCAGCTTGCCCAGGGGGGGATCGAGCACCGGGGAGCTGTTTTTT
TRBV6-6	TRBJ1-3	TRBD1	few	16	CASSPGGTVAGNTIYF	TGTGCCAGCAGTCCCGGAGGGACAGTCGCTGGAAACACCATATATTTT
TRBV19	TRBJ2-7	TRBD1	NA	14	CASSWRQGWYEQYF	TGTGCCAGTTCCTGGAGACAGGGTTGGTACGAGCAGTACTTC
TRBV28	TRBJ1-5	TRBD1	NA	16	CASSDPGTALIAPQHF	TGTGCCAGCAGTGACCCCGGGACAGCCTTGATTGCGCCCCAGCATTTT
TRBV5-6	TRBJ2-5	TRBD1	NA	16	CASSLEGQKDQETQYF	TGTGCCAGCAGCTTGGAGGGACAGAAGGACCAAGAGACCCAGTACTTC
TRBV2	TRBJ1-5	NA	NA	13	CASREQVNQPQHF	TGTGCCAGCAGAGAACAGGTGAATCAGCCCCAGCATTTT
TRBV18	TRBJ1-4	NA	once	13	CASSPGGAEKLFF	TGTGCCAGCTCACCAGGGGGGGCTGAAAAACTGTTTTTT
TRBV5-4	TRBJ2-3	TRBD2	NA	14	CASRPGLGTDTQYF	TGTGCCAGCAGGCCGGGACTAGGGACAGATACGCAGTATTTT
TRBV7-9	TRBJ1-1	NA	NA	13	CASSLVGVQEAFF	TGTGCCAGCAGCTTAGTGGGGGTCCAAGAAGCTTTCTTT
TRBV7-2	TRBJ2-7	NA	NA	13	CASSLGGLGEQYF	TGTGCCAGCAGCTTAGGCGGTTTAGGGGAGCAGTACTTC
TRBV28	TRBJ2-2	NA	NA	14	CASSFWGNTGELFF	TGTGCCAGCAGTTTTTGGGGGAACACCGGGGAGCTGTTTTTT
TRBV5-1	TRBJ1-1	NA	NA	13	CASSLAGNTEAFF	TGCGCCAGCAGCTTGGCAGGGAACACTGAAGCTTTCTTT
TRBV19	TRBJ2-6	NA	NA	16	CASSMFDPSGANVLTF	TGTGCCAGTAGTATGTTCGATCCCTCTGGGGCCAACGTCCTGACTTTC
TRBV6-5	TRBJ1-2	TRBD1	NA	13	CASSYPGQDGYTF	TGTGCCAGCAGTTACCCGGGACAGGATGGCTACACCTTC
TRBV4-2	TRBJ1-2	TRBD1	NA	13	CASSQAGGYGYTF	TGTGCCAGCAGCCAGGCAGGGGGCTATGGCTACACCTTC
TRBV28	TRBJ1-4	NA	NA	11	CASSLYEKLFF	TGTGCCAGCAGTTTATACGAAAAACTGTTTTTT
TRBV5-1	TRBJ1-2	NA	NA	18	CASSLGAIQQGTTHGYTF	TGCGCCAGCAGCTTGGGGGCAATCCAACAGGGAACCACTCATGGCTACACCTTC
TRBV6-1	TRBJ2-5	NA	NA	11	CASSEVQTQYF	TGTGCCAGCAGTGAAGTCCAGACCCAGTACTTC
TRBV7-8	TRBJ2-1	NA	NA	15	CASSLRYSSYNEQFF	TGTGCCAGCAGCTTAAGATATAGCTCCTACAATGAGCAGTTCTTC
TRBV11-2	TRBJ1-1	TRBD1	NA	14	CASSLGTGNTEAFF	TGTGCCAGCAGCTTAGGGACAGGGAACACTGAAGCTTTCTTT
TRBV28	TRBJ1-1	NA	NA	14	CASTLLFTDTEAFF	TGTGCCAGCACCCTTCTTTTCACGGACACTGAAGCTTTCTTT
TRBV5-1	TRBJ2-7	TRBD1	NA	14	CASRPTGKIDEQYF	TGCGCCAGCAGGCCGACAGGGAAGATCGACGAGCAGTACTTC
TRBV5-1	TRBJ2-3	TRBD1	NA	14	CASSLGQGSDTQYF	TGCGCCAGCAGCTTGGGACAGGGGTCAGATACGCAGTATTTT
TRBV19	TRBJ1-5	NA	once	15	CASSIRGDSNQPQHF	TGTGCCAGTAGTATTCGGGGGGATAGCAATCAGCCCCAGCATTTT
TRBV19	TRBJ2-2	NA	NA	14	CASRGRSNTGELFF	TGTGCCAGTCGGGGCAGGTCGAACACCGGGGAGCTGTTTTTT
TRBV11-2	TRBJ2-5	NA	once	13	CASSLTDQETQYF	TGTGCCAGCAGCTTAACAGATCAAGAGACCCAGTACTTC
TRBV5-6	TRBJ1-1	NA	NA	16	CASSLRRILMNTEAFF	TGTGCCAGCAGCTTGCGACGGATACTCATGAACACTGAAGCTTTCTTT
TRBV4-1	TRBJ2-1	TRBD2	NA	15	CASSHPSGGALEQFF	TGCGCCAGCAGCCACCCTAGCGGGGGGGCCCTTGAGCAGTTCTTC
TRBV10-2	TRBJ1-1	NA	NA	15	CASSVGAQGHTEAFF	TGCGCCAGCAGTGTAGGGGCCCAGGGGCACACTGAAGCTTTCTTT
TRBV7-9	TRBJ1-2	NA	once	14	CASSSHQGAYGYTF	TGTGCCAGCAGCTCACACCAGGGAGCCTATGGCTACACCTTC
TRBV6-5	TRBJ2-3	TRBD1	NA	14	CATRRDRVTDTQYF	TGTGCCACGCGCCGGGACAGGGTAACAGATACGCAGTATTTT
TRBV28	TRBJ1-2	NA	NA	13	CASSQGGSYGYTF	TGTGCCAGCTCACAGGGCGGGAGCTATGGCTACACCTTC
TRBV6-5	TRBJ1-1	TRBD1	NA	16	CASSYSTGAMRTEAFF	TGTGCCAGCAGTTACAGCACAGGGGCGATGCGGACTGAAGCTTTCTTT